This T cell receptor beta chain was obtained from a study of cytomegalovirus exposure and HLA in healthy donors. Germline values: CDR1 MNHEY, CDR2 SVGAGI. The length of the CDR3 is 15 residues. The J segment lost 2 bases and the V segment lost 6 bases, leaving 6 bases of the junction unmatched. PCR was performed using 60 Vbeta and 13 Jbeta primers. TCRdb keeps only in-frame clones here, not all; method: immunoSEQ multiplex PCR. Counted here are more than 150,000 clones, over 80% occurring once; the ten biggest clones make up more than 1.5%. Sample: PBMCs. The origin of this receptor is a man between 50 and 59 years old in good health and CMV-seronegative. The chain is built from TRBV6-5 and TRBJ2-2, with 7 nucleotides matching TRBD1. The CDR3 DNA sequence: TGTGCCAGCAGCAAGGGACAGCCTAACACCGGGGAGCTGTTTTTT. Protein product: CASSKGQPNTGELFF.